These T cell receptor beta chains were read from a single sample in a study of cytomegalovirus exposure and HLA in healthy donors. Clones were read by immunoSEQ multiplex PCR, and TCRdb kept only the in-frame ones, dropping some. The sample shows 140,000 to 150,000 clones, more than 60% of them seen only once. The sequenced sample was PBMCs. The receptor source for this set is a man in his forties or fifties in good health and CMV-seropositive. The CDR3 runs from the conserved cysteine through the conserved F or W. The D gene is left open where the match is weak. Some rows have no size entry. The others give once, few or many, or a class for an expanded clone.

>TRBV27|NA|15|TRBJ2-6|NA
TGTGCCAGCAGTCCTAGGGGCGCCGGGGCCAACGTCCTGACTTTC
CASSPRGAGANVLTF
>TRBV6-6|once|16|TRBJ2-7|NA
TGTGCCAGCAGTTACCCTACTGGCGGTAACTCCTACGAGCAGTACTTC
CASSYPTGGNSYEQYF
>TRBV29-1|NA|13|TRBJ1-5|NA
TGCAGCGTTGGATGGGCCCCCGGTCAGCCCCAGCATTTT
CSVGWAPGQPQHF
>TRBV30|NA|13|TRBJ2-5|NA
TGTGCCTGGAGGGCCAGGGGCCAAGAGACCCAGTACTTC
CAWRARGQETQYF
>TRBV7-3|NA|15|TRBJ2-1|TRBD2
TGTGCCAGCAGCCGGGCGGGGGGGGGTTACAATGAGCAGTTCTTC
CASSRAGGGYNEQFF
>TRBV6-6|NA|12|TRBJ1-1|NA
TGTGCCAGCAGTTTAACGGACAGAGAAGCTTTCTTT
CASSLTDREAFF
>TRBV7-2|few|15|TRBJ1-2|NA
TGTGCCAGCAGCCGCTACGCGTACCTCAACTATGGCTACACCTTC
CASSRYAYLNYGYTF
>TRBV10-1|NA|16|TRBJ2-2|TRBD1
TGCGCCAGCAGTGATTGGGGGACAGGGAGTACCGGGGAGCTGTTTTTT
CASSDWGTGSTGELFF
>TRBV15|NA|15|TRBJ1-3|NA
TGTGCCACCAGCAGAGATCCGAGAGTAGGAAACACCATATATTTT
CATSRDPRVGNTIYF
>TRBV6-1|NA|16|TRBJ2-1|TRBD2
TGTGCCAGCAGTGGCGGACTAGCGGGAGCCTACAATGAGCAGTTCTTC
CASSGGLAGAYNEQFF
>TRBV18|NA|19|TRBJ2-2|TRBD1
TGTGCCAGCTCACCACGGAGGGTCCGGGACAGGGGGCCGGGCGGGGAGCTGTTTTTT
CASSPRRVRDRGPGGELFF
>TRBV5-1|few|15|TRBJ2-1|TRBD2
TGCGCCAGCAGCTTGGGTACACTAGCGGCTAATGAGCAGTTCTTC
CASSLGTLAANEQFF
>TRBV29-1|NA|13|TRBJ1-1|TRBD1
TGCAGCGTTGAACAAGGGGGCGGCACTGAAGCTTTCTTT
CSVEQGGGTEAFF
>TRBV11-2|NA|14|TRBJ1-2|TRBD1
TGTGCCAGCAGTCTCGGACAGGGTCCCTATGGCTACACCTTC
CASSLGQGPYGYTF
>TRBV20-1|NA|11|TRBJ1-1|NA
TGCAGCCCTATCCGGGACACTGAAGCTTTCTTT
CSPIRDTEAFF
>TRBV4-3|NA|15|TRBJ1-2|NA
TGCGCCAGCAGCCAAGACGGGGTAAGGTTGGACGGCTACACCTTC
CASSQDGVRLDGYTF
>TRBV7-9|once|12|TRBJ2-7|NA
TGTGCCAGCAGCTTAGACTGGTACGAGCAGTACTTC
CASSLDWYEQYF
>TRBV10-3|NA|14|TRBJ1-1|NA
TGTGCCATCAGTCAACAGGGCCTGAACACTGAAGCTTTCTTT
CAISQQGLNTEAFF
>TRBV10-3|NA|12|TRBJ2-1|TRBD1
TGTGCCATCCGGGACAGCTACAATGAGCAGTTCTTC
CAIRDSYNEQFF
>TRBV5-4|once|15|TRBJ1-2|NA
TGTGCCAGCAGCCTACCTTCAGGGATACTCTATGGCTACACCTTC
CASSLPSGILYGYTF
>TRBV6-4|once|15|TRBJ2-1|TRBD2
TGTGCCAGCAGCGAGTTAGCGGGCCCCTACAATGAGCAGTTCTTC
CASSELAGPYNEQFF
>TRBV7-2|NA|15|TRBJ2-5|NA
TGTGCCAGCAGCTTATTCCGGGGGTCCCAAGAGACCCAGTACTTC
CASSLFRGSQETQYF
>TRBV12-5|NA|13|TRBJ1-5|NA
TGTGCTAGTGGTCTGCGAGAGAATCAGCCCCAGCATTTT
CASGLRENQPQHF
>TRBV5-1|NA|12|TRBJ2-1|NA
TGCGCCAGCAGCTTGACAGAAAATGAGCAGTTCTTC
CASSLTENEQFF
>TRBV12-5|NA|13|TRBJ2-3|NA
TGTGCTAGTGCCCTGAGGGGCACAGATACGCAGTATTTT
CASALRGTDTQYF
>TRBV7-2|NA|15|TRBJ2-1|TRBD2
TGTGCCAGCAGCCAATGGACTAGCGGAAACAATGAGCAGTTCTTC
CASSQWTSGNNEQFF
>TRBV5-6|NA|16|TRBJ2-1|TRBD2
TGTGCCAGCAGCCTAGGGACTAGCGGGAGAAATAATGAGCAGTTCTTC
CASSLGTSGRNNEQFF
>TRBV28|NA|13|TRBJ1-2|TRBD1
TGTGCCATCGGGACAGGGGAGAGTGGTGGCTACACCTTC
CAIGTGESGGYTF
>TRBV15|NA|16|TRBJ2-1|TRBD2
TGTGCCACCAGCAGAGGGACTAGCGGGAGGTTAGATGAGCAGTTCTTC
CATSRGTSGRLDEQFF
>TRBV2|NA|15|TRBJ2-6|NA
TGTGCCAGCAGTCCCACAGGCTCTGGGGCCAACGTCCTGACTTTC
CASSPTGSGANVLTF
>TRBV13|NA|15|TRBJ2-7|NA
TGTGCCAGCAGCTTACGGGGGTATACCTCCTACGAGCAGTACTTC
CASSLRGYTSYEQYF
>TRBV5-4|NA|14|TRBJ1-1|TRBD1
TGTGCCAGCAGCCGGGACAGCATGAACACTGAAGCTTTCTTT
CASSRDSMNTEAFF
>TRBV28|NA|16|TRBJ2-3|TRBD2
TGTGCCAGCAGTTTGGGGACTAGCGGGAGAACAGATACGCAGTATTTT
CASSLGTSGRTDTQYF
>TRBV2|NA|14|TRBJ1-4|NA
TGTGCCAGCAGTCCCGATTGGTCGGGGGAAAAACTGTTTTTT
CASSPDWSGEKLFF
>TRBV10-1|NA|15|TRBJ2-7|TRBD2
TGCGCCAGCAGCCCACTAGCGGGAGGCTCCTACGAGCAGTACTTC
CASSPLAGGSYEQYF
>TRBV7-9|NA|11|TRBJ1-2|NA
TGTGCCAGCACAGGAGGAGGTGGCTACACCTTC
CASTGGGGYTF
>TRBV6-1|once|15|TRBJ2-7|TRBD1
TGTGCCAGCACTACGACAGGGGCTGGCCCCTACGAGCAGTACTTC
CASTTTGAGPYEQYF
>TRBV6-6|once|14|TRBJ2-5|TRBD2
TGTGCCAGCACCCCCGCGGGGGGGCAGGAGACCCAGTACTTC
CASTPAGGQETQYF
>TRBV5-4|NA|16|TRBJ2-1|NA
TGTGCCAGCAGCCCAAATAGCGGAAGCTCCTACAATGAGCAGTTCTTC
CASSPNSGSSYNEQFF
>TRBV7-2|NA|18|TRBJ2-3|NA
TGTGCCAGCAGCTTAGGCTTCACCGCCGGTCCCCCCACAGATACGCAGTATTTT
CASSLGFTAGPPTDTQYF
>TRBV2|NA|12|TRBJ2-7|NA
TGTGCCAGCAGTGCACAGTCTTACGAGCAGTACTTC
CASSAQSYEQYF
>TRBV5-1|NA|16|TRBJ2-3|TRBD2
TGCGCCAGCAGCTTGGCACTAGCGGGTCAAGCAGATACGCAGTATTTT
CASSLALAGQADTQYF
>TRBV2|NA|16|TRBJ2-7|TRBD2
TGTGCCAGCAGCGCCTCCGTGGGACTAGCGGACTACGAGCAGTACTTC
CASSASVGLADYEQYF
>TRBV7-3|NA|16|TRBJ2-1|NA
TGTGCCAGCAGCTCATCGGCGGCTGGTTCCTACAATGAGCAGTTCTTC
CASSSSAAGSYNEQFF
>TRBV7-2|NA|15|TRBJ2-1|TRBD1
TGTGCCAGCAGCTTAGGACAGGGCGGCTACAATGAGCAGTTCTTC
CASSLGQGGYNEQFF
>TRBV6-1|few|15|TRBJ2-7|NA
TGTGCCAGCGGTCGCGATTTGTACTCTTTTAACGAGCAGTACTTC
CASGRDLYSFNEQYF
>TRBV10-3|NA|13|TRBJ1-4|NA
TGTGCCATCAGGGGCTCGTGGGGCGAAAAACTGTTTTTT
CAIRGSWGEKLFF
>TRBV25-1|NA|15|TRBJ2-3|TRBD1
TGTGCCAGCAGTGAATACAGGGGGCTTGGAGATACGCAGTATTTT
CASSEYRGLGDTQYF
>TRBV5-4|NA|14|TRBJ2-5|NA
TGTGCCAGCAGCTTTCGGGCTAGCACAGAGACCCAGTACTTC
CASSFRASTETQYF
>TRBV9|NA|16|TRBJ2-7|TRBD1
TGTGCCAGCAGCCCTTTCTGGACAGGGAAAACCTACGAGCAGTACTTC
CASSPFWTGKTYEQYF
>TRBV7-2|NA|15|TRBJ2-5|NA
TGTGCCAGCAGCCAGGGATCCACGGGAGTGGAGACCCAGTACTTC
CASSQGSTGVETQYF
>TRBV13|NA|12|TRBJ2-5|NA
TGTGCCAGCAGCTTAGGCCGAGAGACCCAGTACTTC
CASSLGRETQYF
>TRBV6-5|NA|13|TRBJ1-1|NA
TGTGCCAGCACCCGAGACAGTTACACTGAAGCTTTCTTT
CASTRDSYTEAFF
>TRBV4-1|medium-sized|17|TRBJ1-1|TRBD1
TGCGCCAGCAGCCAAGAGGGACAGGCTGAAACGGGCACTGAAGCTTTCTTT
CASSQEGQAETGTEAFF
>TRBV19|NA|15|TRBJ1-3|NA
TGTGCCAGTAGTATCCAGGCGGGCTCTGGAAACACCATATATTTT
CASSIQAGSGNTIYF
>TRBV10-2|NA|15|TRBJ2-1|TRBD2
TGCGCCAGCTCCTATCTCCAGGCGGGGGGCAATGAGCAGTTCTTC
CASSYLQAGGNEQFF
>TRBV30|NA|13|TRBJ2-1|NA
TGTGCCTGGAGCAGCGGAGGGCCCAATGAGCAGTTCTTC
CAWSSGGPNEQFF
>TRBV5-5|NA|15|TRBJ2-7|TRBD2
TGTGCCAGCAGCTTAGACCGCGGGAGTCTTTACGAGCAGTACTTC
CASSLDRGSLYEQYF
>TRBV5-1|NA|15|TRBJ2-5|TRBD1
TGCGCCAGCAGCGCGGCGCCCGGGACAGAAGAGACCCAGTACTTC
CASSAAPGTEETQYF
>TRBV30|NA|14|TRBJ2-3|TRBD1
TGTGCCTGGAGGGACAGGGGGCACGGGGATACGCAGTATTTT
CAWRDRGHGDTQYF